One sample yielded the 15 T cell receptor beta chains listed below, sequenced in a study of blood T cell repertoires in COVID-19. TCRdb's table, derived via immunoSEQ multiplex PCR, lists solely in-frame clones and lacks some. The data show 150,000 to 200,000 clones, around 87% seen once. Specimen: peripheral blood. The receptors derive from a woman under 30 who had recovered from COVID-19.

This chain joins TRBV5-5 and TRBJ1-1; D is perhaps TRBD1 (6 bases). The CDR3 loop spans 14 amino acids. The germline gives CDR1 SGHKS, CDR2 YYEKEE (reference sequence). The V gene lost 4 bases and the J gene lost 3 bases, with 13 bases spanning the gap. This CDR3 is CASSLTGFHTEAFF. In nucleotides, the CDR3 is TGTGCCAGCAGCCTTACAGGGTTTCACACTGAAGCTTTCTTT. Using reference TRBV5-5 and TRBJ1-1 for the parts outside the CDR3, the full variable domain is DAGVTQSPTHLIKTRGQQVTLRCSPISGHKSVSWYQQVLGQGPQFIFQYYEKEERGRGNFPDRFSARQFPNYSSELNVNALLLGDSALYLCASSLTGFHTEAFFGQGTRLTVV.

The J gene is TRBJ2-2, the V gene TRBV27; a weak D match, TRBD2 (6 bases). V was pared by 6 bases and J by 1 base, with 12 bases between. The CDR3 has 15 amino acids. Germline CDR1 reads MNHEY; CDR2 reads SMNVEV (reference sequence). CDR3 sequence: CASSHVAVNTGELFF. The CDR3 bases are TGTGCCAGCAGCCATGTAGCGGTGAACACCGGGGAGCTGTTTTTT.

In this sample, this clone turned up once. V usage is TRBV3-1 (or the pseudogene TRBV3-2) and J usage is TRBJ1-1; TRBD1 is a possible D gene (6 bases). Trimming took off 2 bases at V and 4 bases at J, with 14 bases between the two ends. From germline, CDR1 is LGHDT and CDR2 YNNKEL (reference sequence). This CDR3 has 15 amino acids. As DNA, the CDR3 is TGTGCCAGCAGCCAAAAGGGTGGGGGCAGCACTGAAGCTTTCTTT. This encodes CASSQKGGGSTEAFF.

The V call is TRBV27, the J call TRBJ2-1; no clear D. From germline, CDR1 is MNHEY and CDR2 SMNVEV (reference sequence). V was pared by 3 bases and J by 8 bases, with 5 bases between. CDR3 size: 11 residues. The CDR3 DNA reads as TGTGCCAGCAGTTTGCACTATGAGCAGTTCTTC. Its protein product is CASSLHYEQFF.

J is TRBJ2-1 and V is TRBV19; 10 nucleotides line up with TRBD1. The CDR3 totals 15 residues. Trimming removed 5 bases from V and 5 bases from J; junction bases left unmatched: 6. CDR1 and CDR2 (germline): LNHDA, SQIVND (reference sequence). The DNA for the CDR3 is TGTGCCAGTAGTTGGACAGGGGGGTGGAACAATGAGCAGTTCTTC. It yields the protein CASSWTGGWNNEQFF.

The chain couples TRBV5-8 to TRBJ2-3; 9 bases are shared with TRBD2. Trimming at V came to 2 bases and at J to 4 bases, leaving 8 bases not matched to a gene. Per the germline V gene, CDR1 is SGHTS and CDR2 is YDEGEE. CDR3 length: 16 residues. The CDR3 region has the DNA TGTGCCAGCAGCTTTAACCGGCGGGGGGGTGCAGATACGCAGTATTTT. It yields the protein CASSFNRRGGADTQYF.

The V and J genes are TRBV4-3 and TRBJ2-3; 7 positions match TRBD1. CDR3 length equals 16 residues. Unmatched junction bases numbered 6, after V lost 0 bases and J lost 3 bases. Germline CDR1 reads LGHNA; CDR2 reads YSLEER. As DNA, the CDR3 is TGCGCCAGCAGCCAAGATCACACAGGGGCGACAGATACGCAGTATTTT. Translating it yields CASSQDHTGATDTQYF.

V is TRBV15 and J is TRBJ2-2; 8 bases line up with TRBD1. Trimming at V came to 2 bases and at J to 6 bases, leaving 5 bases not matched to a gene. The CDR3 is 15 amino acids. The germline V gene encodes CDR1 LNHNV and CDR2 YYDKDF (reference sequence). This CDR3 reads CATSRKGQGSGELFF. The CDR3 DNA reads TGTGCCACCAGCAGAAAAGGACAGGGATCCGGGGAGCTGTTTTTT.

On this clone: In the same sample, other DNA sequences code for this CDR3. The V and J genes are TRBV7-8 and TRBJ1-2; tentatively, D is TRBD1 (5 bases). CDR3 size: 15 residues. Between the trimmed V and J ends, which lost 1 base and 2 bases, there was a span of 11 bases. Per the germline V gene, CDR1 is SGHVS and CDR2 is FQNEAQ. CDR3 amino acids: CASSLVQGPNYGYTF. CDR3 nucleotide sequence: TGTGCCAGCAGCTTAGTCCAGGGTCCCAACTATGGCTACACCTTC.

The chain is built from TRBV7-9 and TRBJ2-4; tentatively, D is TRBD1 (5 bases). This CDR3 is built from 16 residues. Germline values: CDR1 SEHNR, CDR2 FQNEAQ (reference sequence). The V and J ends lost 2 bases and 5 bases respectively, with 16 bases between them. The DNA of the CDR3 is TGTGCCAGCAGCTTATTGAGTATCTGGGGCGAAAACATTCAGTACTTC. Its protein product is CASSLLSIWGENIQYF.

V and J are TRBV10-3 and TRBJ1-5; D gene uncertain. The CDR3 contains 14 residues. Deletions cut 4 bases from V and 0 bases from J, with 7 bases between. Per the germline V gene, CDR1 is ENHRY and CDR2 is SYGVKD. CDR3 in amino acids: CAISGADSNQPQHF. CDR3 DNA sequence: TGTGCCATCAGTGGGGCAGATAGCAATCAGCCCCAGCATTTT.

The CDR3 DNA sequence: TGTGCCACCAGTGCAGCGGGAGATGGAGAGACCCAGTACTTC. Translated: CATSAAGDGETQYF. The gene calls are TRBV24-1 and TRBJ2-5; 8 positions match TRBD2. Germline CDR1 KGHDR, CDR2 SFDVKD. V was pared by 5 bases and J by 4 bases, with 5 bases of the junction left unmatched. The length of the CDR3 is 14 residues.

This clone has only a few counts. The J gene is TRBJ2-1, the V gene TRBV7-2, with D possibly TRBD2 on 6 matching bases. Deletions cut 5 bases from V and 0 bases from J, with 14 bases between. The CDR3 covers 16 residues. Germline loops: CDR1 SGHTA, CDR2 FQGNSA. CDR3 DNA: TGTGCCAGCAGCCCCTTAGCGGCCTTCTCCTACAATGAGCAGTTCTTC. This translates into CASSPLAAFSYNEQFF. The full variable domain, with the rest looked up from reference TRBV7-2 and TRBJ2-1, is GAGVSQSPSNKVTEKGKDVELRCDPISGHTALYWYRQSLGQGLEFLIYFQGNSAPDKSGLPSDRFSAERTGGSVSTLTIQRTQQEDSAVYLCASSPLAAFSYNEQFFGPGTRLTVL.

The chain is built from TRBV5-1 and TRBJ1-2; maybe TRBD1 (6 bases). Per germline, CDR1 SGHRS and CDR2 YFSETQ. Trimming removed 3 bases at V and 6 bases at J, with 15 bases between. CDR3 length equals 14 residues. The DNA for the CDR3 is TGCGCCAGCAGCTGGGGGCTACGGAGAGATGGCTACACCTTC. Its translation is CASSWGLRRDGYTF.

DNA of the CDR3: TGCGCCAGCAGCTTGGATGGACAAGGGGGCAATCAGCCCCAGCATTTT. Encoded protein: CASSLDGQGGNQPQHF. V gene TRBV5-1 combines with J gene TRBJ1-5, with a tentative D call TRBD1 (5 bases). Germline V gene sequence: CDR1 SGHRS, CDR2 YFSETQ. The germline V and J ends were trimmed by 0 bases and 2 bases, with 12 bases remaining between them. There are 16 residues in the CDR3.